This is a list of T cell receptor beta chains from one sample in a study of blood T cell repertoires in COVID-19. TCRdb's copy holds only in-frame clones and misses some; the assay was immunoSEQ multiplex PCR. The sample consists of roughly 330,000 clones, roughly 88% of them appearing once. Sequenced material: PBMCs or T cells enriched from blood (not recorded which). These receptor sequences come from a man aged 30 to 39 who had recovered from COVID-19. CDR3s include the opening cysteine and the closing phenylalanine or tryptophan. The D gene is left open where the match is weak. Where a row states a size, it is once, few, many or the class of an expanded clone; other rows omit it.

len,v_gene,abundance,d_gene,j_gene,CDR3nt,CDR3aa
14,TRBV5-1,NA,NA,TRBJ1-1,TGCGCCAGCAGCTTGGTTGCAGGAAACACTGAAGCTTTCTTT,CASSLVAGNTEAFF
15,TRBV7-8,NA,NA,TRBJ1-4,TGTGCCAGCAGACGGACAGACTTCGCTAATGAAAAACTGTTTTTT,CASRRTDFANEKLFF
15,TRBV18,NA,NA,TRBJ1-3,TGTGCCAGCTCACCGAGCCCTGGGCCTGGAAACACCATATATTTT,CASSPSPGPGNTIYF
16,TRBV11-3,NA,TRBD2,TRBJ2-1,TGTGCCAGCAGCTTATCCGCCGCGGGGGGCTACAATGAGCAGTTCTTC,CASSLSAAGGYNEQFF
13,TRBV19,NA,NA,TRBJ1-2,TGTGCCAGTAGTTTAAGCAGGCAATATGGCTACACCTTC,CASSLSRQYGYTF
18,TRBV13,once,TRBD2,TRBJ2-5,TGTGCCAGCAGCTTACGACTAGCGGGGGGGCAATTCCAAGAGACCCAGTACTTC,CASSLRLAGGQFQETQYF
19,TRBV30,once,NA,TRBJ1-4,TGTGCCTGGAGCATCGCCCTCGACGGGGCAGGGAGGATAAGCGAAAAACTGTTTTTT,CAWSIALDGAGRISEKLFF
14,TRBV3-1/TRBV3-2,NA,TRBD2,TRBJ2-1,TGTGCCAGCAGTCGGACTAGCCGTCGCAATGAGCAGTTCTTC,CASSRTSRRNEQFF
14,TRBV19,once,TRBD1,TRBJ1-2,TGTGCCAGTACCAAAGACAGGGTTCTAAGCGGCTACACCTTC,CASTKDRVLSGYTF
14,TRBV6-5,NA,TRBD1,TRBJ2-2,TGTGCCAGCAGGACAGACAGGGTGAACGGGGAGCTGTTTTTT,CASRTDRVNGELFF
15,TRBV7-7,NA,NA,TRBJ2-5,TGTGCCAGCAGCTACGGGCAGGGGTCCCAAGAGACCCAGTACTTC,CASSYGQGSQETQYF
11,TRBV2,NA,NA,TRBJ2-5,TGTGCCAGCAGTTCCGCGGGGAAGCTACACTTC,CASSSAGKLHF
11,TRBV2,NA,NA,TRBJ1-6,TGTGCCAGCAGAAGGACAGTGAATCTCCACTTT,CASRRTVNLHF
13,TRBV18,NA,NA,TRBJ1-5,TGTGCCAGCTCACCAGGGGCCGAACGGCCCCAGCATTTT,CASSPGAERPQHF
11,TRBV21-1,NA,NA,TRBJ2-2,TGTGCCAGCAGCCCTCCCGGGGAGCTGTTTTTT,CASSPPGELFF
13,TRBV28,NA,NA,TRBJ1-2,TGTGCCAGCAGCCCGGGAATCAACTATGGCTACACCTTC,CASSPGINYGYTF
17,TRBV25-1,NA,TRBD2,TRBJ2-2,TGTGCCAGCACGGTAAGTAGCGGGGGATCCAACACCGGGGAGCTGTTTTTT,CASTVSSGGSNTGELFF
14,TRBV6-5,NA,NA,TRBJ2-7,TGTGCCAGCTTGTCTTGGAGGGACGGCTACGAGCAGTACTTC,CASLSWRDGYEQYF
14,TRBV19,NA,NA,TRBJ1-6,TGTGCCAGTAGTATTCGCAGTGATAATTCACCCCTCCACTTT,CASSIRSDNSPLHF
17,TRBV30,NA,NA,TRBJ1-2,TGTGCCTGGAGTGTAGGTGGGCTCCTGCACTCTAACTATGGCTACACCTTC,CAWSVGGLLHSNYGYTF
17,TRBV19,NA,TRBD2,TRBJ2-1,TGTGCCAGTAGTATCCCCCATGCAGCGGGGGCCTACAATGAGCAGTTCTTC,CASSIPHAAGAYNEQFF
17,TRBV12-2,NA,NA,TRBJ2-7,TGTGCAAGTCGCTTAGCTATATCGGGACAGGAGGACTACGAGCAGTACTTC,CASRLAISGQEDYEQYF
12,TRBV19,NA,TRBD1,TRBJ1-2,TGTGCCAGCATTGACAGGGGCTATGGCTACACCTTC,CASIDRGYGYTF
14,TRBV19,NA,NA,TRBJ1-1,TGTGCCAGTAGTCCAACACAGGGGAACACTGAAGCTTTCTTT,CASSPTQGNTEAFF
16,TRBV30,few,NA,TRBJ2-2,TGTGCCTGGAGTCGGTACCCGGGACAGAACACCGGGGAGCTGTTTTTT,CAWSRYPGQNTGELFF
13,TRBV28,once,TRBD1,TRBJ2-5,TGTGCCAGCAGTTTAACAGGGGAGGAGACCCAGTACTTC,CASSLTGEETQYF
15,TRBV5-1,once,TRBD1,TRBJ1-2,TGCGCCAGCAGCTTGGACCGGGACAGGGTGTATGGCTACACCTTC,CASSLDRDRVYGYTF
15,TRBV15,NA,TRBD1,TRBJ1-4,TGTGCCACCAGCATAAGACAGGGGACTAATGAAAAACTGTTTTTT,CATSIRQGTNEKLFF
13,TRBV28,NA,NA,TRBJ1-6,TGTGCCAGCAGTCAGGGTTATAATTCACCCCTCCACTTT,CASSQGYNSPLHF
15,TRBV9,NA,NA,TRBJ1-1,TGTGCCAGCAGCGTAGCGGAGGTCGGGATCACTGAAGCTTTCTTT,CASSVAEVGITEAFF
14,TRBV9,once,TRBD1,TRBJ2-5,TGTGCCAGCAGCGACCGGGACAGGGAAGAGACCCAGTACTTC,CASSDRDREETQYF
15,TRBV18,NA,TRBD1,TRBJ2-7,TGTGCCAGCTCACTCGCGGACAGGGAGGTCTACGAGCAGTACTTC,CASSLADREVYEQYF
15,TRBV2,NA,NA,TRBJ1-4,TGTGCCAGCAGTGAAAGGGAGGGGTTCGGTGAAAAACTGTTTTTT,CASSEREGFGEKLFF
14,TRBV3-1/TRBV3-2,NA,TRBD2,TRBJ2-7,TGTGCCAGCAGCCTACTAGCGATTGGCTACGAGCAGTACTTC,CASSLLAIGYEQYF
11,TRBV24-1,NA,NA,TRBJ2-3,TGTGCCACCAGTGTACGGGATACGCAGTATTTT,CATSVRDTQYF
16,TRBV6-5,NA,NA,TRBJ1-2,TGTGCCAGCAGTTACTCGGCCGGGTGGCGGAACTATGGCTACACCTTC,CASSYSAGWRNYGYTF
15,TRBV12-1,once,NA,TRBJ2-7,TGTGCCAGCAGCTTTGGTCAGTCCCGCTCCTACGAGCAGTACTTC,CASSFGQSRSYEQYF
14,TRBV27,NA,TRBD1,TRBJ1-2,TGTGCCAGCAGCCCCCCGTCCACAGGGGAGGGCTACACCTTC,CASSPPSTGEGYTF
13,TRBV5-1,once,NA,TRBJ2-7,TGCGCCAGCAGCTTTACAGGACACAGCGAGCAGTACTTC,CASSFTGHSEQYF
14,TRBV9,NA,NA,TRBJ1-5,TGTGCCAGCAGCGTAGCGGGGAGCAATCAGCCCCAGCATTTT,CASSVAGSNQPQHF
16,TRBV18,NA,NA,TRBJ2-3,TGTGCCAGCTCACCGGCAGGCGGGGAGCCCACAGATACGCAGTATTTT,CASSPAGGEPTDTQYF
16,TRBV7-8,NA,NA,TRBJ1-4,TGTGCCAGCAGCCCCTACCGGGAACCAACTAATGAAAAACTGTTTTTT,CASSPYREPTNEKLFF
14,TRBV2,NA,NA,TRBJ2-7,TGTGCCAGCAGTGAAAAGACAGAGTCCTACGAGCAGTACTTC,CASSEKTESYEQYF
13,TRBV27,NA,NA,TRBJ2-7,TGTGCCAGCAGCCGAGACAGAGCCTACGAGCAGTACTTC,CASSRDRAYEQYF
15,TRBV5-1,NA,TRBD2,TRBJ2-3,TGCGCCAGCAGCTTAGGGAGCGGGGTCACAGATACGCAGTATTTT,CASSLGSGVTDTQYF
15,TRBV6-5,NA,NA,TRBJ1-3,TGTGCCAGCATCAAGCTCGGGATCTCTGGAAACACCATATATTTT,CASIKLGISGNTIYF
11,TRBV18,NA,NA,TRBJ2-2,TGTGCCAGCTCACTACTCGGGGAGCTGTTTTTT,CASSLLGELFF
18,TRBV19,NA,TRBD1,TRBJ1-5,TGTGCCAGTTCACCACTACAGGGGATCCCACCAATTAGTCAGCCCCAGCATTTT,CASSPLQGIPPISQPQHF
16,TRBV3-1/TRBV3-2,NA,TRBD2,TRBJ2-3,TGTGCCAGCAGTGGCACATCTAGCGGGGCGCCAGATACGCAGTATTTT,CASSGTSSGAPDTQYF
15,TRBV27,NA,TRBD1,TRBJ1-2,TGTGCCAGCAGTTTCCTACAGGGGGGTGGCTATGGCTACACCTTC,CASSFLQGGGYGYTF
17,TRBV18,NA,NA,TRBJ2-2,TGTGCCAGCTCACCACCGTGGGCAGGTTCGAACACCGGGGAGCTGTTTTTT,CASSPPWAGSNTGELFF
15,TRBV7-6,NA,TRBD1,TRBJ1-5,TGTGCCAGCAGCTCCCGACAGGGAAGCAATCAGCCCCAGCATTTT,CASSSRQGSNQPQHF
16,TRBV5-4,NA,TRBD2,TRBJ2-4,TGTGCCAGCAGCCCGGGGACTAGCGGGGGCCAAAACATTCAGTACTTC,CASSPGTSGGQNIQYF
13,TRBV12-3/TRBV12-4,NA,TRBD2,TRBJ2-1,TGTGCCAGCAGCCTTGGACTAGCGAGTGAGCAGTTCTTC,CASSLGLASEQFF
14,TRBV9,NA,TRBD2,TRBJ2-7,TGTGCCAGCAGCCTAGCGGGAGATCGCTACGAGCAGTACTTC,CASSLAGDRYEQYF